The 5 T cell receptor beta chains in this list originate from one sample, sequenced in a study of T cells in Graves' hyperthyroidism and ophthalmopathy. TCR beta CDR3 regions were amplified from RNA. HTBI primers were employed in a first-round RT-PCR of the TCR CDR3. Via MiXCR, TCRdb re-called the multiplex PCR reads, giving one row per CDR3 protein. The table has 480,000 or so distinct CDR3 sequences, roughly 45% seen once. Specimen: peripheral blood or thyroid tissue (not recorded which). These receptors came from an adult woman with Graves' disease, either hyperthyroidism or ophthalmopathy (not recorded which).

V is TRBV2 and J is TRBJ1-2; 7 nucleotides match TRBD1. The V gene's germline CDR1 is SNHLY and CDR2 FYNNEI. This CDR3 spans 17 amino acids. V lost 5 bases and J lost 0; bases outside the gene matches: 12. The CDR3 DNA sequence: TGTGCCAGCAGTTACCGAACAGGGGTCCTTTCTAACTATGGCTACACCTTC. This codes for CASSYRTGVLSNYGYTF.

The rearrangement uses TRBV9 and TRBJ2-1; 8 bases are shared with TRBD1. V trimming: 4 bases; J trimming: 1 base; junction bases outside the gene matches: 4. Germline assignment: CDR1 SGDLS and CDR2 YYNGEE. The CDR3 totals 15 residues. CDR3 amino acids: CASSPRQGSYNEQFF. The DNA of the CDR3 is TGTGCCAGCAGCCCGCGACAGGGGTCCTACAATGAGCAGTTCTTC.

This clonotype was seen more than once but under ten times. The CDR3 DNA reads TGTGCCAGCAGCCCCGGGACAGGGGGGTTTCAAGCTAACTATGGCTACACCTTC. Translation gives CASSPGTGGFQANYGYTF. This rearrangement joins TRBV2 to TRBJ1-2; TRBD1 matches at 11 bases. Germline V lookup: CDR1 SNHLY, CDR2 FYNNEI. V lost 6 bases, J lost 0 bases, and 12 bases stayed unmatched. The CDR3 has 18 amino acids.

Comments on this clonotype: An end of the junction does not agree with germline; a read error may underlie this. The chain has TRBV15 and TRBJ1-6; unclear D gene. The CDR3 consists of 15 residues. Germline V gene sequence: CDR1 LNHNV, CDR2 YYDKDF (reference sequence). CDR3 sequence (DNA): TGTGCCACCACTCCGAGTAAGGGTTGGGATTCGCCCCTCCACTTT. Translation: CATTPSKGWDSPLHF.

The J gene is TRBJ1-1, the V gene TRBV29-1; 10 nucleotides agree with TRBD1. This CDR3 comprises 14 residues. Germline V lookup: CDR1 SQVTM, CDR2 ANQGSEA. V shed 7 bases, J shed 7 bases, and the junction held 12 bases outside the gene matches. The CDR3 DNA is TGCAGCGAGACCCCGACAGGGGGCTCAAGTGAAGCTTTCTTT. Translating gives CSETPTGGSSEAFF. The complete variable domain, with remaining parts taken from reference TRBV29-1 and TRBJ1-1, reads SAVISQKPSRDICQRGTSLTIQCQVDSQVTMMFWYRQQPGQSLTLIATANQGSEATYESGFVIDKFPISRPNLTFSTLTVSNMSPEDSSIYLCSETPTGGSSEAFFGQGTRLTVV.